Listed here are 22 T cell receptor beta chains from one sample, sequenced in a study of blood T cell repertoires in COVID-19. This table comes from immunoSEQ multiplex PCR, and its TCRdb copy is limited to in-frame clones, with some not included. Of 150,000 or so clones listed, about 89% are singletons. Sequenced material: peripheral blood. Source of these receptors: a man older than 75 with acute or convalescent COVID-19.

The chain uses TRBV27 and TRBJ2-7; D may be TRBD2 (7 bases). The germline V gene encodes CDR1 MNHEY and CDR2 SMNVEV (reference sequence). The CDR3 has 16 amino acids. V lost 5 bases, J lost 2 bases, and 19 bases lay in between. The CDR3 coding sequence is TGTGCCAGCAGTAACCCGGGGGGCCACCTTCCCTACGAGCAGTACTTC. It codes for CASSNPGGHLPYEQYF.

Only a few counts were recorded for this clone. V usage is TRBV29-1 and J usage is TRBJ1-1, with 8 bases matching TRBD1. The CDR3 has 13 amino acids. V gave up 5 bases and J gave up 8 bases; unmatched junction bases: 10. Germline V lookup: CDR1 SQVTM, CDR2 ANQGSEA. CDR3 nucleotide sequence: TGCAGCGTTCGGCCCCAGGGGGCCGGGGAAGCTTTCTTT. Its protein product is CSVRPQGAGEAFF.

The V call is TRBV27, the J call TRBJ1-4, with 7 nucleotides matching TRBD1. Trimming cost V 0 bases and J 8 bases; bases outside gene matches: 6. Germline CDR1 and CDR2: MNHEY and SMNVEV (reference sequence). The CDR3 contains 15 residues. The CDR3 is CASSLSAGGREKLFF. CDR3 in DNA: TGTGCCAGCAGTTTATCGGCAGGGGGTCGGGAAAAACTGTTTTTT.

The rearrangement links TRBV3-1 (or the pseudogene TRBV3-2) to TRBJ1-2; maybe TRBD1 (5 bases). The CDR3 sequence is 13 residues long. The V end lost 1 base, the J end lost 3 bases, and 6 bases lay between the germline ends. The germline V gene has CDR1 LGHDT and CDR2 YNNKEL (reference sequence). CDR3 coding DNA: TGTGCCAGCAGCCAAGCGGGGGACTATGGCTACACCTTC. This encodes CASSQAGDYGYTF.

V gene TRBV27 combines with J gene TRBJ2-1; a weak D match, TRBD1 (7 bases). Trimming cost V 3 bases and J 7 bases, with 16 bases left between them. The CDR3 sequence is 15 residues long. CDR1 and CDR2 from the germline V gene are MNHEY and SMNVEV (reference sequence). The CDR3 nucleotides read TGTGCCAGCAGTTTGGGCAGGGGGGTCTTTAATGAGCAGTTCTTC. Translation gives CASSLGRGVFNEQFF.

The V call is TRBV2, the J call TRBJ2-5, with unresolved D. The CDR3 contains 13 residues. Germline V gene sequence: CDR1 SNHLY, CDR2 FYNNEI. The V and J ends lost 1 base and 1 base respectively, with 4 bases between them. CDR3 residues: CASSEGPQETQYF. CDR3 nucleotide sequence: TGTGCCAGCAGTGAAGGGCCCCAAGAGACCCAGTACTTC.

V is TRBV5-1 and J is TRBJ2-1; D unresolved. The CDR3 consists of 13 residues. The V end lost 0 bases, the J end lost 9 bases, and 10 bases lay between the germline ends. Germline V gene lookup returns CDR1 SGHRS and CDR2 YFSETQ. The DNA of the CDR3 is TGCGCCAGCAGCTTGGGAGACACCCTTGAGCAGTTCTTC. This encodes CASSLGDTLEQFF. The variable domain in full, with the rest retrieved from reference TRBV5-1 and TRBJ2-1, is KAGVTQTPRYLIKTRGQQVTLSCSPISGHRSVSWYQQTPGQGLQFLFEYFSETQRNKGNFPGRFSGRQFSNSRSEMNVSTLELGDSALYLCASSLGDTLEQFFGPGTRLTVL.

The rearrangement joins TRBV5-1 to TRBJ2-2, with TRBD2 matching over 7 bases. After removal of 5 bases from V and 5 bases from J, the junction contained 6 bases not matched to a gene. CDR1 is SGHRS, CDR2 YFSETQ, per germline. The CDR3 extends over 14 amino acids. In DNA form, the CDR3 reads TGCGCCAGCAGTAAGCAGGGAGGGACCGGGGAGCTGTTTTTT. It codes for CASSKQGGTGELFF.

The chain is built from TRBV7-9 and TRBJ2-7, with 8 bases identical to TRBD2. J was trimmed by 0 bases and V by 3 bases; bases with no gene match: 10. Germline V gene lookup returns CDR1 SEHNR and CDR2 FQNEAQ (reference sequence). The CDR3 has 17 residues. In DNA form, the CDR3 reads TGTGCCAGCAGCTTTACTAGCGGAAGAGGGGCCTCCTACGAGCAGTACTTC. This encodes CASSFTSGRGASYEQYF.

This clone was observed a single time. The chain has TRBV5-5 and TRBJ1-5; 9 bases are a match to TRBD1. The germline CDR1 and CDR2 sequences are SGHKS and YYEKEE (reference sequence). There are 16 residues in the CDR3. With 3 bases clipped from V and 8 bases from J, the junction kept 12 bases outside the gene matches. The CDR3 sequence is CASSWGDRVNREPQHF. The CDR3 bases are TGTGCCAGCAGCTGGGGGGACAGGGTTAATCGGGAGCCCCAGCATTTT.

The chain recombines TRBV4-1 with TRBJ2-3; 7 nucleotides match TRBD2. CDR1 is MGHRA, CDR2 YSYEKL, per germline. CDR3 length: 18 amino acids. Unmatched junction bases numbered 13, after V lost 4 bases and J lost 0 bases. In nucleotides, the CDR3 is TGCGCCAGCAGCCTAAACTTCCGGGACTATAAAAGCACAGATACGCAGTATTTT. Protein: CASSLNFRDYKSTDTQYF.

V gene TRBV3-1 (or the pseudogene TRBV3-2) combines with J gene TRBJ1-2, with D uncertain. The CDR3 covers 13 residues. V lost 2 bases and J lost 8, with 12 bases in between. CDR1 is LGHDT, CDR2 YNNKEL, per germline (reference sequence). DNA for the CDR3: TGTGCCAGCAGCCAACGGGAAGTGGAGGGCTACACCTTC. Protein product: CASSQREVEGYTF.

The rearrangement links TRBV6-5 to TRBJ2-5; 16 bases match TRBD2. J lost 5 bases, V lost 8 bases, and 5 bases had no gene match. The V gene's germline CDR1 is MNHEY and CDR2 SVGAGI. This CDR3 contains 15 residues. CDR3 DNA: TGTGCCAGCGGGACTAGCGGGGGGGCCGTTGAGACCCAGTACTTC. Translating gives CASGTSGGAVETQYF.

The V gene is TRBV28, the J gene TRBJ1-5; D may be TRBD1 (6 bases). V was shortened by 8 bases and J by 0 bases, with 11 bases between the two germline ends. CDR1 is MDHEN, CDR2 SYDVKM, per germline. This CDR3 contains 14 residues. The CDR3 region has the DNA TGTGCCAGCCAAAGAGGGGGTAGCAATCAGCCCCAGCATTTT. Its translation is CASQRGGSNQPQHF.

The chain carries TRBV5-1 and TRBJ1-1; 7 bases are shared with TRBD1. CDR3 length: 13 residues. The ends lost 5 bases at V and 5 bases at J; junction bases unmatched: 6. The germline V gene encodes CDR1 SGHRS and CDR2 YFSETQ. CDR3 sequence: CASSLTGRTEAFF. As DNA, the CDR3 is TGCGCCAGCAGTTTGACAGGGAGAACTGAAGCTTTCTTT.

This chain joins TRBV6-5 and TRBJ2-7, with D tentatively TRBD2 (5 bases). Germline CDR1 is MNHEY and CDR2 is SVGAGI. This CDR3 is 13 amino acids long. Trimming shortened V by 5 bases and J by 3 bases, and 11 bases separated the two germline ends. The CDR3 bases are TGTGCCAGCAGTCCCCCCGGGGACTACGAGCAGTACTTC. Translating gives CASSPPGDYEQYF.

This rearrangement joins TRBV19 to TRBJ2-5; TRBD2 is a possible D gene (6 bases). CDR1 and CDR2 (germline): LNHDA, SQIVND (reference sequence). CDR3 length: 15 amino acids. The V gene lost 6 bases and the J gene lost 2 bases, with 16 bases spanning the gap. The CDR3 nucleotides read TGTGCCAGTAGGGGTCCGACTAGAAGTCAAGAGACCCAGTACTTC. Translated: CASRGPTRSQETQYF.

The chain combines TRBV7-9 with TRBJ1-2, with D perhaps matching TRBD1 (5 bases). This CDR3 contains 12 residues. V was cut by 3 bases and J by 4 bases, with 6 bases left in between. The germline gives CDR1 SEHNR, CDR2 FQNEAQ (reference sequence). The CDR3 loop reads CASSFDSYGYTF. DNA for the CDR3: TGTGCCAGCAGCTTTGACAGCTATGGCTACACCTTC.

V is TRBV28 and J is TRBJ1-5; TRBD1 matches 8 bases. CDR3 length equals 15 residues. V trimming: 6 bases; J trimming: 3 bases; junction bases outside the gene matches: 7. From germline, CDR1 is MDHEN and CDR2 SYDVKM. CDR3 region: CASRPTGGFNQPQHF. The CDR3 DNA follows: TGTGCCAGCAGGCCAACAGGGGGGTTCAATCAGCCCCAGCATTTT.

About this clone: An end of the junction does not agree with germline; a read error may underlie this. CDR3 coding DNA: TGTGCCATTACCAGGGTCTCCTACAGTGAGCAGTTCTTC. Translating gives CAITRVSYSEQFF. The chain links TRBV6-5 to TRBJ2-1, with TRBD1 as a possible D gene (5 bases). Germline CDR1 reads MNHEY; CDR2 reads SVGAGI. The CDR3 runs to 13 residues.

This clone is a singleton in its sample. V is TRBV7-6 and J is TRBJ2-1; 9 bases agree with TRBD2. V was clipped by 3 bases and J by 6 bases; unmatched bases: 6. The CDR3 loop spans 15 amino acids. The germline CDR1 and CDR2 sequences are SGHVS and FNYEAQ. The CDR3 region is CASSLRAGGFNEQFF. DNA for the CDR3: TGTGCCAGCAGCTTGCGGGCGGGGGGGTTCAATGAGCAGTTCTTC.

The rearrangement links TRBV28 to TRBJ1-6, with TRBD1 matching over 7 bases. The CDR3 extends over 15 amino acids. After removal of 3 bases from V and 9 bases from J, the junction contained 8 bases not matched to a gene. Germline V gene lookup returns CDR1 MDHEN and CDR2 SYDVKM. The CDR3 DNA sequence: TGTGCCAGCAGTTTGCGACAGGGAAGTGGTTCACCCCTCCACTTT. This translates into CASSLRQGSGSPLHF.